These 24 T cell receptor beta chains originate from one sample sequenced in a study of control samples from healthy donors and cancer patients. Here immunoSEQ multiplex PCR was the method, and the copy in TCRdb shows in-frame clones only, minus some. The table has 130,000 or so clones, roughly 90% seen once. Source material: blood. The receptor source for this set is a woman aged 45-65 years in good health.

This clone was counted only a few times. The chain recombines TRBV5-1 with TRBJ1-2; tentative D call: TRBD1 (5 bases). CDR3 size: 12 residues. Looked up from germline, CDR1 is SGHRS and CDR2 is YFSETQ. V gave up 4 bases and J gave up 5 bases, with 9 bases separating them. CDR3: CASSPGGYGYTF. Written as DNA, the CDR3 is TGCGCCAGCAGCCCCGGGGGATATGGCTACACCTTC.

V is TRBV24-1 and J is TRBJ2-2; unclear D gene. The CDR3 has 15 residues. The germline V gene has CDR1 KGHDR and CDR2 SFDVKD. V lost 4 bases to trimming and J lost 3 bases, with 11 bases between them. The DNA of the CDR3 is TGTGCCACCAGTGACAGCCTGAGTCACACCGGGGAGCTGTTTTTT. It translates to CATSDSLSHTGELFF.

This clone was found once. This sequence joins TRBV7-8 and TRBJ1-2, with no clear D. The V gene lost 0 bases and the J gene lost 3 bases, with 8 bases spanning the gap. Germline loops: CDR1 SGHVS, CDR2 FQNEAQ. The CDR3 consists of 14 residues. CDR3 DNA sequence: TGTGCCAGCAGCTTAGCGACGGGAGACTATGGCTACACCTTC. This gives the protein CASSLATGDYGYTF.

The chain joins TRBV27 to TRBJ2-5; TRBD2 might be the D (6 bases). With 6 bases removed from V and 0 bases from J, the gap between germline ends came to 8 bases. The CDR3 is 13 amino acids. The germline CDR1 and CDR2 sequences are MNHEY and SMNVEV (reference sequence). CDR3 in amino acids: CASRREYQETQYF. CDR3 sequence (DNA): TGTGCCAGCAGACGGGAGTACCAAGAGACCCAGTACTTC.

This sequence joins TRBV2 and TRBJ1-1; no definite D call. Trimming removed 6 bases at V and 4 bases at J, with 9 bases between. Germline CDR1 and CDR2: SNHLY and FYNNEI. The CDR3 runs 12 residues. CDR3 sequence reads: CASRPSGTEAFF. The CDR3 coding sequence is TGTGCCAGCAGGCCTAGTGGCACTGAAGCTTTCTTT. The variable domain in full, completed from reference TRBV2 and TRBJ1-1, reads EPEVTQTPSHQVTQMGQEVILRCVPISNHLYFYWYRQILGQKVEFLVSFYNNEISEKSEIFDDQFSVERPDGSNFTLKIRSTKLEDSAMYFCASRPSGTEAFFGQGTRLTVV.

CDR3 amino acids: CASSQVTPGLNYGYTF. In DNA form, the CDR3 reads TGTGCCAGCAGCCAAGTCACTCCTGGGCTTAACTATGGCTACACCTTC. The chain has TRBV4-2 and TRBJ1-2; D unresolved. The germline CDR1 and CDR2 sequences are LGHNA and YNFKEQ. The CDR3 is made up of 16 amino acids. V dropped 1 base and J dropped 1 base, with 13 bases sitting between them.

V gene TRBV5-1 combines with J gene TRBJ2-1, with 8 bases lining up with TRBD1. CDR1 is SGHRS and CDR2 is YFSETQ in the germline V gene. The CDR3 spans 14 residues. The V and J ends lost 4 bases and 5 bases, in that order; junction bases with no gene match: 5. CDR3 region: CASSEGQVHNEQFF. The CDR3 nucleotides are TGCGCCAGCAGCGAGGGACAGGTGCACAATGAGCAGTTCTTC.

This clone was observed a few times. The CDR3 is CASNQRQGEKLFF. CDR3 DNA: TGTGCCAGCAACCAGAGGCAAGGAGAAAAACTGTTTTTT. The chain recombines TRBV14 with TRBJ1-4; no definite D call. The germline gives CDR1 SGHDN, CDR2 FVKESK. Trimming took off 7 bases at V and 8 bases at J, with 14 bases between the two ends. The CDR3 totals 13 residues.

This clone has just a few counts. CDR3 region: CASCSFSGGAEQYF. CDR3 nucleotides: TGTGCCAGCTGCTCTTTTAGCGGGGGTGCCGAGCAGTACTTC. The gene calls are TRBV2 and TRBJ2-7; 9 bases align to TRBD2. V lost 8 bases to trimming and J lost 6 bases; unmatched junction nucleotides: 11. There are 14 residues in the CDR3. Germline CDR1 is SNHLY and CDR2 is FYNNEI.

The gene calls are TRBV19 and TRBJ1-5; D not certain. V lost 1 base to trimming and J lost 3 bases, with 10 bases between them. The CDR3 runs to 15 residues. Per the germline V gene, CDR1 is LNHDA and CDR2 is SQIVND (reference sequence). CDR3 DNA: TGTGCCAGTAGTATAGTTCACAGCAACAATCAGCCCCAGCATTTT. The encoded protein is CASSIVHSNNQPQHF.

This CDR3 is CASSAVLDRQATYEQYF. The CDR3 DNA reads TGCGCCAGCAGCGCGGTACTAGACAGGCAGGCTACCTACGAGCAGTACTTC. The chain recombines TRBV10-1 with TRBJ2-7, with D perhaps matching TRBD1 (6 bases). Germline CDR1 is WNHNN and CDR2 is SYGVQD (reference sequence). The CDR3 is made up of 17 amino acids. Trimming stripped 6 bases from V and 2 bases from J, with 23 bases between.

The chain is built from TRBV18 and TRBJ1-5; no clear D gene. The V gene lost 0 bases and the J gene lost 7 bases, with 7 bases spanning the gap. The CDR3 extends over 13 amino acids. Germline CDR1 KGHSH, CDR2 LQKENI. The CDR3 bases are TGTGCCAGCTCACCACCGGGGAACCAGCCCCAGCATTTT. This sequence encodes CASSPPGNQPQHF.

The V gene is TRBV7-9, the J gene TRBJ1-5; no clear D. V lost 3 bases and J lost 7, with 7 bases in between. Germline V lookup: CDR1 SEHNR, CDR2 FQNEAQ (reference sequence). This CDR3 comprises 12 residues. The CDR3 DNA follows: TGTGCCAGCAGCTTTTATGGACAGCCCCAGCATTTT. It is translated as CASSFYGQPQHF.

The chain combines TRBV6-5 with TRBJ2-3, with TRBD2 matching over 7 bases. Germline assignment: CDR1 MNHEY and CDR2 SVGAGI. The V segment lost 7 bases and the J segment 6 bases; nucleotides outside the gene matches: 7. The CDR3 is made up of 13 amino acids. In DNA form, the CDR3 reads TGTGCCAGCAATGGGCAGGGAGGGGATACGCAGTATTTT. Protein product: CASNGQGGDTQYF.

The CDR3 coding sequence is TGTGCCAGCAGTGAAGCGAGGGGGTCCGGGGAGCTGTTTTTT. Translation gives CASSEARGSGELFF. The chain links TRBV6-1 to TRBJ2-2; possibly TRBD1 for D (6 bases). V lost 0 bases and J 6 bases, leaving 8 bases between the germline ends. This CDR3 has 14 residues. Germline loops: CDR1 MNHNS, CDR2 SASEGT.

This clone has a single count. The rearrangement uses TRBV5-1 and TRBJ2-5; D is uncertain. Germline-derived CDR1 and CDR2 are SGHRS and YFSETQ. This CDR3 contains 11 residues. Trimming left V 0 bases short and J 5 bases short, with 2 bases between. The CDR3 nucleotides read TGCGCCAGCAGCTTGGCGGAGACCCAGTACTTC. Translation: CASSLAETQYF.

The V call is TRBV5-6, the J call TRBJ1-1; D gene uncertain. CDR3 length: 15 residues. CDR1 is SGHDT, CDR2 YYEEEE, per germline. The V gene lost 1 base and the J gene lost 1 base, with 11 bases spanning the gap. The CDR3 nucleotides read TGTGCCAGCAGCTTGTTCGGTCGGGGGAACACTGAAGCTTTCTTT. Protein: CASSLFGRGNTEAFF.

This clone appeared a single time. The chain uses TRBV5-1 and TRBJ2-7; 13 positions agree with TRBD2. CDR1 is SGHRS, CDR2 YFSETQ, per germline. This CDR3 region has 16 residues. V trimming: 2 bases; J trimming: 1 base; junction bases outside the gene matches: 3. Here the CDR3 DNA reads TGCGCCAGCAGCTTAGGACTAGCGGGAGAGTCCTACGAGCAGTACTTC. Protein sequence: CASSLGLAGESYEQYF.

V and J are TRBV24-1 and TRBJ1-2; 10 bases agree with TRBD1. Germline V gene data show CDR1 as KGHDR and CDR2 as SFDVKD. The trim removed 3 bases at V and 5 bases at J, leaving 8 bases unmatched. CDR3 length: 16 residues. The CDR3 is CATSDRDRGKDYGYTF. In DNA, the CDR3 is TGTGCCACCAGTGATAGGGACAGGGGTAAGGATTATGGCTACACCTTC.

The chain has TRBV19 and TRBJ1-4, with TRBD1 matching 8 bases. Losses at the gene ends were 5 bases for V and 16 bases for J; bases not matched to a gene: 12. The CDR3 length is 13 residues. Per germline, CDR1 LNHDA and CDR2 SQIVND (reference sequence). The DNA for the CDR3 is TGTGCCAGTAGTCCAGCCGGACAGGGACGGAGGTTTTTT. Translated: CASSPAGQGRRFF.

This clone was detected once. The chain recombines TRBV25-1 with TRBJ1-2; TRBD1 matches at 7 bases. The V gene's germline CDR1 is MGHDK and CDR2 SYGVNS. The V gene end was trimmed by 4 bases and the J gene end by 4 bases; junction bases not matched to a gene: 3. This CDR3 is built from 13 residues. The DNA of the CDR3 is TGTGCCAGCAGTGGCGGGACAGCCTATGGCTACACCTTC. This encodes CASSGGTAYGYTF.

The CDR3 DNA is TGCAGCGTTGAAGGGGGTTGGACAGGACACACCTTC. Translated: CSVEGGWTGHTF. The chain links TRBV29-1 to TRBJ1-2; 7 bases are shared with TRBD1. Germline lookup yields CDR1 SQVTM and CDR2 ANQGSEA. Germline trimming cut 1 base from V and 12 bases from J; bases unmatched to any gene: 8. The CDR3 has 12 amino acids.

The CDR3 region is CAWSVLDYNQPQHF. The CDR3 coding sequence is TGTGCCTGGAGTGTACTAGACTATAATCAGCCCCAGCATTTT. The gene calls are TRBV30 and TRBJ1-5; D remains unclear. The V and J ends lost 0 bases and 4 bases respectively, with 10 bases between them. The CDR3 loop spans 14 amino acids. The germline gives CDR1 GTSNPN, CDR2 SVGIG (reference sequence).

J is TRBJ2-2 and V is TRBV5-1; no clear D. The CDR3 is 17 residues long. Trimming removed 0 bases from V and 2 bases from J, with 14 bases in between. The germline V gene encodes CDR1 SGHRS and CDR2 YFSETQ. For the CDR3, the DNA is TGCGCCAGCAGCTTGGAGGCTCGTGGCAGCAACACCGGGGAGCTGTTTTTT. Its protein product is CASSLEARGSNTGELFF.